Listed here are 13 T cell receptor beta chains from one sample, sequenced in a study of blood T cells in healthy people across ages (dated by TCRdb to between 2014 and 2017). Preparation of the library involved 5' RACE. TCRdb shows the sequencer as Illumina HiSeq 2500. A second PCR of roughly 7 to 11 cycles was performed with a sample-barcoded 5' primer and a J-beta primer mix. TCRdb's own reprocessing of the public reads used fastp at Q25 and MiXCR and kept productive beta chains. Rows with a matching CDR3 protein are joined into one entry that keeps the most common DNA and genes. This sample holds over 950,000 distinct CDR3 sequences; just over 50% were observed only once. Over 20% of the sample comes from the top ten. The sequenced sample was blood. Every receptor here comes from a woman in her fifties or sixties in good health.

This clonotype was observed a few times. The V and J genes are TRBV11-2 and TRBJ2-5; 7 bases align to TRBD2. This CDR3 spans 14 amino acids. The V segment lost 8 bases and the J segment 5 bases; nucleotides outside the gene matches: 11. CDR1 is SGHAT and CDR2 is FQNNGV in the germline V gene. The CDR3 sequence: CASGLKREVETQYF. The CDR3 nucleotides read TGTGCCAGCGGACTAAAACGGGAGGTGGAGACCCAGTACTTC. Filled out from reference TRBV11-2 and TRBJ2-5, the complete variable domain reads EAGVAQSPRYKIIEKRQSVAFWCNPISGHATLYWYQQILGQGPKLLIQFQNNGVVDDSQLPKDRFSAERLKGVDSTLKIQPAKLEDSAVYLCASGLKREVETQYFGPGTRLLVL.

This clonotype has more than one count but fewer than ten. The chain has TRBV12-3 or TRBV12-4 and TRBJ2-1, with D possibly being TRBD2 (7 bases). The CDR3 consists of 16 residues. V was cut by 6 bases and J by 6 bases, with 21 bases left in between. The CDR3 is CASREQGGVLVNEQFF. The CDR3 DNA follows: TGTGCCAGCAGGGAACAGGGAGGGGTTCTTGTCAATGAGCAGTTCTTC.

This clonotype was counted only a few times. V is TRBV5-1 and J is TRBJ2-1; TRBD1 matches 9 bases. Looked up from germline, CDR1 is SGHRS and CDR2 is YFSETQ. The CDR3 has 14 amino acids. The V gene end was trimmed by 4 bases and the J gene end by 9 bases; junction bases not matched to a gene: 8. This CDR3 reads CASSAQGQGREQFF. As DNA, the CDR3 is TGCGCCAGCAGCGCCCAGGGACAGGGTCGTGAGCAGTTCTTC. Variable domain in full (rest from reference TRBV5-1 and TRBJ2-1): KAGVTQTPRYLIKTRGQQVTLSCSPISGHRSVSWYQQTPGQGLQFLFEYFSETQRNKGNFPGRFSGRQFSNSRSEMNVSTLELGDSALYLCASSAQGQGREQFFGPGTRLTVL.

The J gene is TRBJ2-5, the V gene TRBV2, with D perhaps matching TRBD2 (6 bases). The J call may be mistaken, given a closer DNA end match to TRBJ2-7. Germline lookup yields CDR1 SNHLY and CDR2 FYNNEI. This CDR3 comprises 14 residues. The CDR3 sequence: CASSDGAGINEQYF. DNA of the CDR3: TGTGCCAGCAGTGATGGGGCGGGAATCAACGAGCAGTACTTC.

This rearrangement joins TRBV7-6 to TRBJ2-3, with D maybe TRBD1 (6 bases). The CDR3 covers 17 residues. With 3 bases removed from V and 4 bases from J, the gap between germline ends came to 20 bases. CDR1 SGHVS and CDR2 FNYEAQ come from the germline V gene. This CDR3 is CASSFSLQGGEADTQYF. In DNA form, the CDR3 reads TGTGCCAGCAGCTTTTCACTACAGGGCGGCGAGGCAGATACGCAGTATTTT.

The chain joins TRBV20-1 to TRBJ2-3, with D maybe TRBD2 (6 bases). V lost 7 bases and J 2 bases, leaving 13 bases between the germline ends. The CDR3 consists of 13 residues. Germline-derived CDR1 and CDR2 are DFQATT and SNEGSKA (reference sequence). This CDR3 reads CSGRAGHTDTQYF. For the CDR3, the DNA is TGCAGTGGGCGGGCGGGGCACACAGATACGCAGTATTTT.

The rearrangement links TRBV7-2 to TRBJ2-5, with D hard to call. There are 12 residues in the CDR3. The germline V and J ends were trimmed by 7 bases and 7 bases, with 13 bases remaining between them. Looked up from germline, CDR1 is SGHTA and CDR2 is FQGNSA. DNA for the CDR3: TGTGCCAGCACCCTACCCCCCGGGACCCAGTACTTC. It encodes CASTLPPGTQYF.

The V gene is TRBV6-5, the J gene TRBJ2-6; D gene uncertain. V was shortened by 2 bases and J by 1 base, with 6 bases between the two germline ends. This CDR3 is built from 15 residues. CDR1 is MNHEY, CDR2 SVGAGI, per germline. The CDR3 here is CASSYDKSGANVLTF. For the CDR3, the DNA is TGTGCCAGCAGTTACGACAAATCTGGGGCCAACGTCCTGACTTTC.

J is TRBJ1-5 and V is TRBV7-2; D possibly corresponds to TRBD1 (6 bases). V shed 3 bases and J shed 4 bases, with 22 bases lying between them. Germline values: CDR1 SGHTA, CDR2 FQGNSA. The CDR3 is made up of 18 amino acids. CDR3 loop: CASSLISGGRLQNQPQHF. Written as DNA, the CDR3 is TGTGCCAGCAGCTTGATTTCCGGGGGGCGACTACAAAATCAGCCCCAGCATTTT.

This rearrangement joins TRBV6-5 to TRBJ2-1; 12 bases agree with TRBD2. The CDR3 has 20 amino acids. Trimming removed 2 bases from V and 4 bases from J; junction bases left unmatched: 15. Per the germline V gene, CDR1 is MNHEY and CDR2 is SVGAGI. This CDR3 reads CASSYGVTSGGYGLYNEQFF. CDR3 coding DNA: TGTGCCAGCAGTTACGGCGTGACTAGCGGGGGTTACGGATTGTACAATGAGCAGTTCTTC.

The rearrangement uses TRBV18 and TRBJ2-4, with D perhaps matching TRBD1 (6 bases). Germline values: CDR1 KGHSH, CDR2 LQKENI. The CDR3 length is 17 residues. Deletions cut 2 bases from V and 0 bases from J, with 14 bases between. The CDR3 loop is CASSPARQVIAKNIQYF. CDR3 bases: TGTGCCAGCTCACCAGCGAGACAGGTGATAGCCAAAAACATTCAGTACTTC.

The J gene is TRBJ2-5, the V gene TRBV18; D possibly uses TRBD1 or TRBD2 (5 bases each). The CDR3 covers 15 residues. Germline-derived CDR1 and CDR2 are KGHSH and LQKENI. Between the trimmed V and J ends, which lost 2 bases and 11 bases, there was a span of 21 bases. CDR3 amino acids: CASSPKSGQFGEQYF. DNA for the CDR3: TGTGCCAGCTCACCAAAGTCGGGGCAGTTTGGGGAGCAGTACTTC. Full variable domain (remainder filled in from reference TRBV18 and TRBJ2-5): NAGVMQNPRHLVRRRGQEARLRCSPMKGHSHVYWYRQLPEEGLKFMVYLQKENIIDESGMPKERFSAEFPKEGPSILRIQQVVRGDSAAYFCASSPKSGQFGEQYFGPGTRLLVL.

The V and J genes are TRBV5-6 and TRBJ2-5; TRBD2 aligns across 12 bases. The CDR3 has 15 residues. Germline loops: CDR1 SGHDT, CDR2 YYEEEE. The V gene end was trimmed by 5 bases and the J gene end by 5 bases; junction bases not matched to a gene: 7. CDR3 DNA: TGTGCCAGCAGTGGACTAGCGGGAATTTTTGAGACCCAGTACTTC. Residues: CASSGLAGIFETQYF.